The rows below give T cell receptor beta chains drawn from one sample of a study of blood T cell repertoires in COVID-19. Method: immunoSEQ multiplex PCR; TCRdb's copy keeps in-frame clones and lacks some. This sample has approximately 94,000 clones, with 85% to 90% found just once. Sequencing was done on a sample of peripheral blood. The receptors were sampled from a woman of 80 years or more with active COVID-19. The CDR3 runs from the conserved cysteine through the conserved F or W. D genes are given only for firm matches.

CDR3nt: TGTGCCAGTAGTATGGACAGGCTGGCTTACTATGGCTACACCTTC
CDR3aa: CASSMDRLAYYGYTF
v_gene: TRBV19
j_gene: TRBJ1-2
d_gene: TRBD1

CDR3nt: TGCAGTGCTAGAGCCGCGAGGATATTGTTTTTT
CDR3aa: CSARAARILFF
v_gene: TRBV20-1
j_gene: TRBJ1-4
d_gene: -

CDR3nt: TGTGCCAGCAGAACCGGGACGGAGGAGGGCCAGTACTTC
CDR3aa: CASRTGTEEGQYF
v_gene: TRBV6-5
j_gene: TRBJ2-5
d_gene: -

CDR3nt: TGTGCCAGCAGCCAAACCACTAGCGGGAGAGGGGAGACCCAGTACTTC
CDR3aa: CASSQTTSGRGETQYF
v_gene: TRBV7-8
j_gene: TRBJ2-5
d_gene: TRBD2

CDR3nt: TGTGCCAGCAGTTACGCTGGACTAGCGAGGTCCTACGAGCAGTACTTC
CDR3aa: CASSYAGLARSYEQYF
v_gene: TRBV6-2/TRBV6-3
j_gene: TRBJ2-7
d_gene: TRBD2

CDR3nt: TGTGCCAGCAGTTACTCGAGGGAGACTAGCTTCTATGAGCAGTTCTTC
CDR3aa: CASSYSRETSFYEQFF
v_gene: TRBV6-5
j_gene: TRBJ2-1
d_gene: TRBD2

CDR3nt: TGTGCCAGCAGCGCAGGGTTGTATGGCTACACCTTC
CDR3aa: CASSAGLYGYTF
v_gene: TRBV7-9
j_gene: TRBJ1-2
d_gene: -

CDR3nt: TGCGCCAGCAGCACCGGGACTTCCTACAATGAGCAGTTCTTC
CDR3aa: CASSTGTSYNEQFF
v_gene: TRBV4-3
j_gene: TRBJ2-1
d_gene: -

CDR3nt: TGTGCCAGCAGTTCGGGACTAGCGGGAGTGGACGAGCAGTACTTC
CDR3aa: CASSSGLAGVDEQYF
v_gene: TRBV27
j_gene: TRBJ2-7
d_gene: TRBD2

CDR3nt: TGCGCCAGCAGCCAAGGGACAGGGGTAAACATTCAGTACTTC
CDR3aa: CASSQGTGVNIQYF
v_gene: TRBV4-1
j_gene: TRBJ2-4
d_gene: TRBD1